This T cell receptor beta chain was observed in a study of shared clonotypes between healthy human individuals. Broader study findings: Naive subsets generally exceeded memory subsets in estimated richness.

In the original workflow: Filtering differed because ImmunoSEQ produced junction-only sequences that carried no quality scores. The table came from immunoSEQ multiplex PCR; TCRdb's copy has only in-frame clones and leaves some out. The D gene and trimming were derived from the DNA, and the V and J assignments and clone size from that table. Of 2 million to 2.5 million clones in the sample, 85% to 95% were seen once. Per the germline V gene, CDR1 is SGHRS and CDR2 is YFSETQ. Unmatched junction bases numbered 3, after V lost 0 bases and J lost 6 bases. The CDR3 consists of 14 residues. To note about this clone: As yet, its antigen is unknown.

This chain uses TRBV5-1 with TRBJ1-2; 9 bases align to TRBD1. The sequenced material came from naive CD4+ T cells from PBMCs. Subset meaning: CD45RA+ positively selected. The source of this sequence is a man younger than 30 in good health. Some clones in this sample may be carry-over from other donors' samples. The CDR3 sequence: CASSLEGQGHGYTF. In DNA, the CDR3 is TGCGCCAGCAGCTTGGAGGGACAGGGCCATGGCTACACCTTC.